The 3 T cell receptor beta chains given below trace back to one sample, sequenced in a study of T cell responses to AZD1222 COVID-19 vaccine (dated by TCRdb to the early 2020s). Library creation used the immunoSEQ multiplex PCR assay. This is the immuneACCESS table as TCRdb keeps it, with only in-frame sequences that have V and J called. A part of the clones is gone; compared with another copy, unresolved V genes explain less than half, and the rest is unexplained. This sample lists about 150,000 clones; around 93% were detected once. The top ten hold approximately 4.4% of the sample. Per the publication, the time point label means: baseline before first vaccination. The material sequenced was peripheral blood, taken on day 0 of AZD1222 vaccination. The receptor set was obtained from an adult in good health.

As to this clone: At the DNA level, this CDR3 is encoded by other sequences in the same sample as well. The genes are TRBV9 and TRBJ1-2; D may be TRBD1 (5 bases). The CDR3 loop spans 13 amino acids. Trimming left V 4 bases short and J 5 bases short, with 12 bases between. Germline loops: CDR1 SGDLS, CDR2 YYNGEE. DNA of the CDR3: TGTGCCAGCAGCTCCGGACAACGATATGGCTACACCTTC. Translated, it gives CASSSGQRYGYTF.

CDR3 bases: TGTGCCAGCAGAAGGTCGAGCGGGAGTTCCTACGAGCAGTACTTC. Its protein is CASRRSSGSSYEQYF. The chain recombines TRBV6-5 with TRBJ2-7; the match to TRBD2 covers 8 bases. CDR1 MNHEY and CDR2 SVGAGI come from the germline V gene. J lost 1 base, V lost 6 bases, and 8 bases had no gene match. The CDR3 loop spans 15 amino acids.

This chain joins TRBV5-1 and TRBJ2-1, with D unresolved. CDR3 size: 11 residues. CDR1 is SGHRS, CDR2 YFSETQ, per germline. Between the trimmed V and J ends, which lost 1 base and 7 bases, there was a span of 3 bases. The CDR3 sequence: CASSLINEQFF. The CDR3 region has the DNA TGCGCCAGCAGCTTGATAAATGAGCAGTTCTTC.